This entry lists 8 T cell receptor beta chains sequenced from one sample in a study of T cell clonality in common variable immunodeficiency. Some clones are missing from TCRdb's copy, which holds only in-frame ones; the method was immunoSEQ multiplex PCR. The sample has more than 65,000 clones, none seen only once. Sequenced: peripheral blood mononuclear cells. The origin of the receptors is a person between 18 and 69 years old in good health.

This clone was recorded at least ten times. The observed sequence ends 3 residues before the CDR3 terminus, with the missing tail filled in from the germline J gene. The V call is TRBV6-1, the J call TRBJ2-5; a possible D gene is TRBD1 (6 bases). Trimming left V 2 bases short and J 3 bases short, with 10 bases between. This CDR3 has 14 residues. CDR1 MNHNS and CDR2 SASEGT come from the germline V gene. The part of the CDR3 DNA that was read is TGTGCCAGCAGTGAAACGAGGACAGAAGAGACC. Protein sequence: CASSETRTEET. In full, the CDR3 reads CASSETRTEETQYF.

This clone showed up many times. The sequence runs out 3 residues before the end of the CDR3; the remainder is reconstructed from the germline J gene. The gene calls are TRBV2 and TRBJ1-5; weak D call: TRBD1 (6 bases). The germline V gene encodes CDR1 SNHLY and CDR2 FYNNEI. V lost 6 bases and J lost 5, with 11 bases in between. This CDR3 contains 13 residues. The CDR3 bases that were read are TGTGCCAGCAGGGGGACACCAGATCAGCCC. It encodes CASRGTPDQP. The full-length CDR3 reads as CASRGTPDQPQHF.

This clone was counted at least ten times. The missing CDR3 end, 3 residues past where the read stops, is filled in from the germline J gene. The chain is built from TRBV4-1 and TRBJ1-5; D is ambiguous. This CDR3 contains 15 residues. V was cut by 5 bases and J by 5 bases, with 16 bases left in between. The germline V gene encodes CDR1 MGHRA and CDR2 YSYEKL. The sequenced CDR3 bases are TGCGCCAGCAGCATCCTTGGGCAGCCAGATCAGCCC. Protein product: CASSILGQPDQP. The whole CDR3 sequence reads CASSILGQPDQPQHF.

The sample holds many counts of this clone. The CDR3 end lies 3 residues beyond the end of the read and is filled in from the germline J gene. The V call is TRBV5-1, the J call TRBJ2-3; no reliable D call. Trimming took off 5 bases at V and 7 bases at J, with 11 bases between the two ends. CDR1 is SGHRS, CDR2 YFSETQ, per germline. This CDR3 has 12 residues. The CDR3 bases that were read are TGCGCCAGCAGTGGGCTGGAATATACG. This codes for CASSGLEYT. The entire CDR3 is CASSGLEYTQYF.

This clone was detected a few times. Read data end 3 residues before the CDR3 end; the end is taken from the germline J gene. V and J are TRBV5-1 and TRBJ2-1; the D is unclear. In germline, CDR1 is SGHRS, CDR2 YFSETQ. The CDR3 has 20 residues. V was shortened by 2 bases and J by 0 bases, with 24 bases between the two germline ends. Partial CDR3 DNA: TGCGCCAGCAGCTTTGAACCTCGAGGCGGTCCGAGCAGCTCCTACAATGAG. Its protein is CASSFEPRGGPSSSYNE. The complete CDR3 sequence is CASSFEPRGGPSSSYNEQFF.

This clone was counted ten times or more. The observed sequence ends 3 residues before the CDR3 terminus, with the missing tail filled in from the germline J gene. The chain is built from TRBV13 and TRBJ2-7, with D possibly matching TRBD1 (6 bases). The V end lost 2 bases, the J end lost 1 base, and 9 bases lay between the germline ends. The CDR3 is 14 amino acids. From germline, CDR1 is PRHDT and CDR2 FYEKMQ (reference sequence). CDR3 loop: CASSLRTASYEQYF. Partial CDR3 DNA: TGTGCCAGCAGCTTACGGACAGCGTCCTACGAG.

Many counts were recorded for this clone. One end of the junction varies from germline; a read error may be responsible. The missing CDR3 end, 3 residues past where the read stops, is filled in from the germline J gene. The chain carries TRBV4-2 and TRBJ2-1, with 9 bases fitting TRBD2. From germline, CDR1 is LGHNA and CDR2 YNFKEQ. CDR3 length: 16 amino acids. The CDR3 spells CASSQDGTSRYNEQFF. The CDR3 bases that were read are TGCGCCAGCAGCCAAGATGGGACTAGCAGATACAATGAG.

This clone was counted ten times or more. The CDR3 end is not reached by the read, which stops 3 residues before it; the germline J gene fills it in. The chain is built from TRBV18 and TRBJ2-5; possible D gene TRBD1, 6 bases. With 5 bases removed from V and 2 bases from J, the gap between germline ends came to 12 bases. The CDR3 extends over 14 amino acids. CDR1 is KGHSH and CDR2 is LQKENI in the germline V gene. The DNA read from the CDR3 is TGTGCCAGCTCAACCAGGACAGCACAAGAGACC. It codes for CASSTRTAQET. The whole CDR3 sequence is CASSTRTAQETQYF.